This T cell receptor beta chain was captured by sequencing in a study of molecular identifiers for immune sequencing clone quantification. On the study more broadly: Replicate RNA came from about 20,000 or 100,000 naive CD8 cells and was split five ways, and four parts were sequenced.

CDR3 length: 15 amino acids. CDR1 is MNHEY and CDR2 is SMNVEV in the germline V gene (reference sequence). TCRdb passed the PCR reads through MiXCR, listing each CDR3 protein once. This sample has about 320,000 distinct CDR3 sequences; 24% occur once, and the top ten carry about 0.71%. Of note for this clonotype: At one end, the junction sequence differs from germline, possibly due to a read error.

The chain recombines TRBV27 with TRBJ1-1; TRBD1 matches at 7 bases. The material sequenced was naive CD8+ T cells from blood, with Jurkat cell RNA spiked in. Subset: FACS-sorted CD8+CD4-CCR7+CD45RA+ naive T cells. The receptor's source is a human donor in good health. Some libraries in this study had Jurkat cell RNA spiked in. The CDR3 nucleotides are TGTGCCAGCAGTTTTAGTGAGACAGGGAACGCTGAAGCTTTCTTT. The encoded protein is CASSFSETGNAEAFF.